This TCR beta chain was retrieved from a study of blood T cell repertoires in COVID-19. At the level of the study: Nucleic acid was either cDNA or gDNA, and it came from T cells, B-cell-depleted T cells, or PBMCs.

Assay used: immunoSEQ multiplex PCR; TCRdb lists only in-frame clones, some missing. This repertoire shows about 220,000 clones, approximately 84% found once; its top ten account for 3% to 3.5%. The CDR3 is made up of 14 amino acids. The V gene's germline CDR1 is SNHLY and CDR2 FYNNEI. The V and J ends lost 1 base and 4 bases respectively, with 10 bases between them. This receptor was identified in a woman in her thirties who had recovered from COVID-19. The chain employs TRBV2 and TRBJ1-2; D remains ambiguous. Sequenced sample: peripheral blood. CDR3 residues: CASSEGGRSYGYTF. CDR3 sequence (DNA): TGTGCCAGCAGTGAAGGAGGGCGTAGCTATGGCTACACCTTC.